This T cell receptor beta chain was recovered during a study of T-cell reconstitution after alpha-beta-depleted transplantation in children. This clonotype appeared once. The CDR3 has 15 residues. V lost 0 bases to trimming and J lost 5 bases, with 14 bases between them. The V gene's germline CDR1 is SGHKS and CDR2 YYEKEE (reference sequence). Preparation of the TCRbeta library involved a method that used unique molecular identifiers. TCRdb independently ran MiXCR on the PCR reads; one entry per CDR3 protein. The sample lists just over 350,000 distinct CDR3 sequences; 13% were seen once. Sequences were derived from PBMCs, sampled from the stem cell graft. The chain links TRBV5-5 to TRBJ2-5, with D uncertain. The TCR comes from a human donor who donated a stem cell graft to a child with Fanconi anemia. This chain's CDR3 is CASSLDQLIVETQYF. The DNA for the CDR3 is TGTGCCAGCAGCTTGGATCAGCTAATCGTGGAGACCCAGTACTTC. Full variable domain (missing parts from reference TRBV5-5 and TRBJ2-5): DAGVTQSPTHLIKTRGQQVTLRCSPISGHKSVSWYQQVLGQGPQFIFQYYEKEERGRGNFPDRFSARQFPNYSSELNVNALLLGDSALYLCASSLDQLIVETQYFGPGTRLLVL.